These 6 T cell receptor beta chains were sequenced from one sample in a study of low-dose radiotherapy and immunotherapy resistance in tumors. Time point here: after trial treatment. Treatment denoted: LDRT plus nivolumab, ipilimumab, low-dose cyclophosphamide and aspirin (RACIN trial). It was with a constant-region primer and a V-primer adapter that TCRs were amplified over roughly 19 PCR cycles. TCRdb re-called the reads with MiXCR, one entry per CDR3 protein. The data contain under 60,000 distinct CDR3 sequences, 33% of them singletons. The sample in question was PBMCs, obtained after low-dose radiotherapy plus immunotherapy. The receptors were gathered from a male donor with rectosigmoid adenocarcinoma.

CDR3 in DNA: TGCGCCAGCAGTCAATACACCATATATTTT. Translation: CASSQYTIYF. This chain links TRBV23-1 with TRBJ1-3; D is undetermined. TRBV23-1 is placed among ORFs of uncertain function. The ends were cut back, 1 base at V and 8 bases at J, with 0 bases in the middle. The CDR3 length is 10 residues.

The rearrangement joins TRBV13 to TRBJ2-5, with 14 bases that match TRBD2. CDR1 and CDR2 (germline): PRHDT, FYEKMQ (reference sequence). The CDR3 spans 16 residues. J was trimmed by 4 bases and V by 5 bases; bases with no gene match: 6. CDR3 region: CASSLGTSGGGETQYF. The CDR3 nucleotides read TGTGCCAGCAGCCTGGGGACTAGCGGGGGCGGAGAGACCCAGTACTTC.

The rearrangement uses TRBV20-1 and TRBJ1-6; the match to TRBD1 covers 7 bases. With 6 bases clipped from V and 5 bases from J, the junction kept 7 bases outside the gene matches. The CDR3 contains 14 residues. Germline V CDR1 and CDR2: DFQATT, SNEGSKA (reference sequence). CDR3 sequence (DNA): TGCAGTGCAACACGGGACAGTAATAATTCACCCCTCCACTTT. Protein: CSATRDSNNSPLHF.

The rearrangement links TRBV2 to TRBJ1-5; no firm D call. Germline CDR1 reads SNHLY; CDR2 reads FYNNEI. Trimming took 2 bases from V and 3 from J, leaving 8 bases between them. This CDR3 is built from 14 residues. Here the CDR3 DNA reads TGTGCCAGCAGTGAAAGGCAGATCAATCAGCCCCAGCATTTT. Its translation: CASSERQINQPQHF.

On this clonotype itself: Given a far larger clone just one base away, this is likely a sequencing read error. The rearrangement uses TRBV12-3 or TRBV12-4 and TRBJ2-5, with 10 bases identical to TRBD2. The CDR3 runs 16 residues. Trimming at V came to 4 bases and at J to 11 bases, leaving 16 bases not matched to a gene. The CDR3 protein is CASSSQRGGSYNEQYF. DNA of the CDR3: TGTGCCAGCAGTTCTCAGCGGGGGGGCTCCTACAATGAGCAGTACTTC.

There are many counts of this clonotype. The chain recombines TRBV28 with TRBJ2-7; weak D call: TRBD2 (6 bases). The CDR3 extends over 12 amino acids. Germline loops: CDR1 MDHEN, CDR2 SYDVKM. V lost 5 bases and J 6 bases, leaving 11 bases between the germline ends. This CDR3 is CASSLMTSEQYF. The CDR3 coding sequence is TGTGCCAGCAGTCTCATGACTAGCGAGCAGTACTTC.